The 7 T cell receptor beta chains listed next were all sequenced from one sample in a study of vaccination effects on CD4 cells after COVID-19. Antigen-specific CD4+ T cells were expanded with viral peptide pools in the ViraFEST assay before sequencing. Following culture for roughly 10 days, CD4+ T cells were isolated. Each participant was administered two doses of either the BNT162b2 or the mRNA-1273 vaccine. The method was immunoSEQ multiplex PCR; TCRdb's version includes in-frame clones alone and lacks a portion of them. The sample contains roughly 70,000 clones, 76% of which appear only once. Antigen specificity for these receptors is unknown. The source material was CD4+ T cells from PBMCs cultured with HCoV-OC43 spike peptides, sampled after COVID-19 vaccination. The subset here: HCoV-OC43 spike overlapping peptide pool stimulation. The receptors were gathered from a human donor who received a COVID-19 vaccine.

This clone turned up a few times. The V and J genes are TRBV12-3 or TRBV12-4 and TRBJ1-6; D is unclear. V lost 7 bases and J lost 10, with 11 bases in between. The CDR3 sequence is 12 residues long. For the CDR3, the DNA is TGTGCCAGCACTTCCCTCCACTCACCCCTCCACTTT. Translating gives CASTSLHSPLHF.

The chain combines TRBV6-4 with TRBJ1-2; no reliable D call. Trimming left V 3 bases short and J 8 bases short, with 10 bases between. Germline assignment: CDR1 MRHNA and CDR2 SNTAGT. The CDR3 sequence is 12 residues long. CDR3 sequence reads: CASSDSGWGYTF. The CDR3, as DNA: TGTGCCAGCAGTGATTCTGGCTGGGGCTACACCTTC.

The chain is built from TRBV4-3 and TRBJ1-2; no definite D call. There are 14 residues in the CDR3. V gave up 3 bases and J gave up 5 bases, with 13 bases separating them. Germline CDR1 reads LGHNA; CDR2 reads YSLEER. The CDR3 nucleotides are TGCGCCAGCAGCCAGGGTGTTCCGCCTTATGGCTACACCTTC. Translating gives CASSQGVPPYGYTF.

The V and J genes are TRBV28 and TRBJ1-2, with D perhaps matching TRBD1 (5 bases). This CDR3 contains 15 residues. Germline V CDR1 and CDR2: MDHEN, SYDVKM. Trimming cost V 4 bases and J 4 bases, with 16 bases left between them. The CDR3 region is CASSSGGSEFYGYTF. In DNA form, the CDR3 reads TGTGCCAGCAGTTCTGGGGGATCGGAATTCTATGGCTACACCTTC.

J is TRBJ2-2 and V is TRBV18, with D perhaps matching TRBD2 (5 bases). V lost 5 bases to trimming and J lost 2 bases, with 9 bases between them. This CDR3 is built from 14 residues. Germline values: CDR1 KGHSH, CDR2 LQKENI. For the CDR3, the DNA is TGTGCCAGCTCAAGGACGGGAAACACCGGGGAGCTGTTTTTT. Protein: CASSRTGNTGELFF. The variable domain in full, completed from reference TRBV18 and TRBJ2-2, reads NAGVMQNPRHLVRRRGQEARLRCSPMKGHSHVYWYRQLPEEGLKFMVYLQKENIIDESGMPKERFSAEFPKEGPSILRIQQVVRGDSAAYFCASSRTGNTGELFFGEGSRLTVL.

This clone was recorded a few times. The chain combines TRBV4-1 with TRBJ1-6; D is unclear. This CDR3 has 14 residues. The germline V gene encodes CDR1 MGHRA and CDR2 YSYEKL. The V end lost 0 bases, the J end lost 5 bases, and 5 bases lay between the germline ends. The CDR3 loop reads CASSQDRDNSPLHF. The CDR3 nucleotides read TGCGCCAGCAGCCAAGACAGAGATAATTCACCCCTCCACTTT.

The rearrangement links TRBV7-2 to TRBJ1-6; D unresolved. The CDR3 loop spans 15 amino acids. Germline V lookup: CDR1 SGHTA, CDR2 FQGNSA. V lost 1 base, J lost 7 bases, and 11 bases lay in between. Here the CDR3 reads CASSLGSRTNSPLHF. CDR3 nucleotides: TGTGCCAGCAGCTTAGGTTCCAGAACCAATTCACCCCTCCACTTT.